Detailed here is one T cell receptor (beta chain). These data originate in a study of spatial heterogeneity in lung cancer. Overall study context: Samples were donated by 72 untreated early-stage non-small cell lung cancer patients.

As to time point: blood at routine non-recurrence follow-up after resection. In each case, whole RNA from tumor, nontumor lung or frozen PBMC was sequenced unsorted. Germline V gene sequence: CDR1 SEHNR, CDR2 FQNEAQ (reference sequence). V was pared by 3 bases and J by 10 bases, with 7 bases between. CDR3 size: 12 residues. Carried by each TCR cDNA molecule was a unique molecular identifier. TCRdb fed the 5' RACE reads into MiXCR, producing one record per CDR3 protein. The sample lists about 120,000 distinct CDR3 sequences, about 12% seen once, with over 15% in the top ten. Sequenced material: PBMCs, taken at follow-up. This clonotype originated in a male donor with early-stage non-small cell lung cancer. The genes are TRBV7-9 and TRBJ1-6; D gene ambiguous. The CDR3 DNA follows: TGTGCCAGCAGCTTGGGTCCATCACCCCTCCACTTT. Encoded protein: CASSLGPSPLHF.